The rows below give T cell receptor beta chains drawn from one sample of a study of blood T cell repertoires in COVID-19. Sequencing was performed with immunoSEQ multiplex PCR; in TCRdb, only in-frame clones are kept and a portion is missing. The repertoire holds about 130,000 clones, with roughly 80% as singletons. The source material was PBMCs or T cells enriched from blood (not recorded which). These receptors originate from a woman between 50 and 59 years old who had recovered from COVID-19. Both conserved end residues are part of each CDR3. Each record gives: CDR3 protein, CDR3 DNA, clone size, J gene, D gene, V gene. D genes are given only for firm matches. Clone size, where shown, is once, few, many, or a class for clones that have expanded.

CDR3aa: CASSQEIGTSDEQFF
CDR3nt: TGTGCCAGCAGCCAAGAGATTGGGACTAGTGATGAGCAGTTCTTC
abundance: .
j_gene: TRBJ2-1
d_gene: TRBD2
v_gene: TRBV4-2

CDR3aa: CASKRGRDRPPREQFF
CDR3nt: TGTGCCAGCAAAAGGGGCCGGGACAGACCCCCTCGTGAGCAGTTCTTC
abundance: .
j_gene: TRBJ2-1
d_gene: TRBD1
v_gene: TRBV11-2

CDR3aa: CASRVGQGFQPQHF
CDR3nt: TGTGCCAGCAGGGTGGGACAGGGGTTTCAGCCCCAGCATTTT
abundance: .
j_gene: TRBJ1-5
d_gene: TRBD1
v_gene: TRBV2

CDR3aa: CASMAGLAKNIQYF
CDR3nt: TGTGCCAGCATGGCGGGGCTAGCCAAAAACATTCAGTACTTC
abundance: .
j_gene: TRBJ2-4
d_gene: .
v_gene: TRBV2

CDR3aa: CASSWGDSNQPQHF
CDR3nt: TGCGCCAGCAGCTGGGGGGATAGCAATCAGCCCCAGCATTTT
abundance: .
j_gene: TRBJ1-5
d_gene: .
v_gene: TRBV5-1

CDR3aa: CASSLGVGLAGEQQFF
CDR3nt: TGTGCCAGCAGCTTAGGGGTGGGACTAGCGGGGGAACAGCAGTTCTTC
abundance: few
j_gene: TRBJ2-1
d_gene: TRBD2
v_gene: TRBV7-6

CDR3aa: CATSDSRDTIYF
CDR3nt: TGTGCCACCAGTGATTCTCGCGACACCATATATTTT
abundance: .
j_gene: TRBJ1-3
d_gene: .
v_gene: TRBV24-1

CDR3aa: CASSSREGDTEAFF
CDR3nt: TGTGCCAGCAGTAGCAGGGAAGGAGACACTGAAGCTTTCTTT
abundance: .
j_gene: TRBJ1-1
d_gene: .
v_gene: TRBV6-5

CDR3aa: CASRGQGDANEKLFF
CDR3nt: TGTGCCAGTAGGGGACAGGGGGACGCTAATGAAAAACTGTTTTTT
abundance: .
j_gene: TRBJ1-4
d_gene: TRBD1
v_gene: TRBV19

CDR3aa: CAISEGGFTEAFF
CDR3nt: TGTGCCATCAGTGAAGGCGGGTTCACTGAAGCTTTCTTT
abundance: once
j_gene: TRBJ1-1
d_gene: .
v_gene: TRBV10-3

CDR3aa: CASSRDRSNTGELFF
CDR3nt: TGTGCCAGCTCACGGGACAGGTCGAACACCGGGGAGCTGTTTTTT
abundance: .
j_gene: TRBJ2-2
d_gene: TRBD1
v_gene: TRBV18

CDR3aa: CASTSGTGRNEQYF
CDR3nt: TGTGCCAGCACCTCCGGGACAGGGCGCAACGAGCAGTACTTC
abundance: .
j_gene: TRBJ2-7
d_gene: TRBD1
v_gene: TRBV28

CDR3aa: CASSRRENGYTF
CDR3nt: TGTGCCAGCAGCCGTCGGGAGAATGGCTACACCTTC
abundance: .
j_gene: TRBJ1-2
d_gene: .
v_gene: TRBV3-1/TRBV3-2

CDR3aa: CASSTSDTWALHF
CDR3nt: TGTGCCAGTAGTACCTCAGACACGTGGGCCCTCCACTTT
abundance: .
j_gene: TRBJ1-6
d_gene: .
v_gene: TRBV19

CDR3aa: CSASGSSGGARETQYF
CDR3nt: TGCAGTGCTAGTGGAAGTAGCGGGGGGGCCCGCGAGACCCAGTACTTC
abundance: .
j_gene: TRBJ2-5
d_gene: TRBD2
v_gene: TRBV20-1

CDR3aa: CASSPSGNSGANVLTF
CDR3nt: TGTGCCAGCTCACCCTCAGGGAATTCTGGGGCCAACGTCCTGACTTTC
abundance: .
j_gene: TRBJ2-6
d_gene: .
v_gene: TRBV18

CDR3aa: CAIRTGLDTPETQYF
CDR3nt: TGTGCCATCAGAACAGGGCTAGATACTCCAGAGACCCAGTACTTC
abundance: .
j_gene: TRBJ2-5
d_gene: .
v_gene: TRBV10-3

CDR3aa: CASTGSNQPQHF
CDR3nt: TGTGCCAGCACGGGTTCCAATCAGCCCCAGCATTTT
abundance: .
j_gene: TRBJ1-5
d_gene: .
v_gene: TRBV2

CDR3aa: CASNNRGLDEQYF
CDR3nt: TGTGCCAGCAATAACAGGGGTTTGGACGAGCAGTACTTC
abundance: .
j_gene: TRBJ2-7
d_gene: TRBD1
v_gene: TRBV6-5

CDR3aa: CASSLGATGNTIYF
CDR3nt: TGTGCCAGCAGTTTAGGTGCGACTGGAAACACCATATATTTT
abundance: .
j_gene: TRBJ1-3
d_gene: .
v_gene: TRBV28

CDR3aa: CASSATYNEQFF
CDR3nt: TGCGCCAGCAGTGCAACCTACAATGAGCAGTTCTTC
abundance: .
j_gene: TRBJ2-1
d_gene: .
v_gene: TRBV10-1

CDR3aa: CASRTTGLDYEQYF
CDR3nt: TGTGCCAGCAGAACGACGGGACTCGACTACGAGCAGTACTTC
abundance: .
j_gene: TRBJ2-7
d_gene: .
v_gene: TRBV28

CDR3aa: CASRRDFQETQYF
CDR3nt: TGCGCCAGCAGGCGGGACTTTCAAGAGACCCAGTACTTC
abundance: .
j_gene: TRBJ2-5
d_gene: .
v_gene: TRBV10-2

CDR3aa: CASQMLKDQPQHF
CDR3nt: TGTGCCAGCCAGATGTTGAAAGATCAGCCCCAGCATTTT
abundance: once
j_gene: TRBJ1-5
d_gene: .
v_gene: TRBV18

CDR3aa: CSVEGAGNGYTF
CDR3nt: TGCAGCGTGGAGGGGGCGGGGAATGGCTACACCTTC
abundance: .
j_gene: TRBJ1-2
d_gene: TRBD1
v_gene: TRBV29-1

CDR3aa: CASSPRDRGWNTEAFF
CDR3nt: TGTGCCAGCAGCCCCCGGGACAGGGGCTGGAACACTGAAGCTTTCTTT
abundance: .
j_gene: TRBJ1-1
d_gene: TRBD1
v_gene: TRBV5-6

CDR3aa: CASRKDRAGEKLFF
CDR3nt: TGTGCCAGCAGAAAGGACAGGGCGGGTGAAAAACTGTTTTTT
abundance: once
j_gene: TRBJ1-4
d_gene: TRBD1
v_gene: TRBV6-5

CDR3aa: CASSETGTGANVLTF
CDR3nt: TGTGCCAGCAGTGAAACAGGGACTGGGGCCAACGTCCTGACTTTC
abundance: few
j_gene: TRBJ2-6
d_gene: .
v_gene: TRBV6-1

CDR3aa: CSAEDSEAFF
CDR3nt: TGCAGTGCTGAGGACAGCGAAGCTTTCTTT
abundance: .
j_gene: TRBJ1-1
d_gene: .
v_gene: TRBV20-1

CDR3aa: CASSLEGRLWEKLFF
CDR3nt: TGCGCCAGCAGCTTGGAGGGGCGTCTATGGGAAAAACTGTTTTTT
abundance: .
j_gene: TRBJ1-4
d_gene: .
v_gene: TRBV5-1